This T cell receptor (beta chain) was identified during a study of T and B cells in COVID-19 patients. Study in general: Of approximately 19 active-infection patients, over 9 were critically ill with mechanical ventilation or extracorporeal membrane oxygenation. Study conclusions and caveats: Patients with COVID-19 reportedly showed strongly skewed T cell receptor beta variable and joining gene usage. Early severe-case samples and blood from mildly ill patients during symptoms were in short supply.

Trimming cost V 0 bases and J 6 bases; bases outside gene matches: 4. The CDR3 spans 15 residues. Germline CDR1 LNHNV, CDR2 YYDKDF (reference sequence). In this sample, this clonotype is medium-sized. What it binds is not known. BIOMED2 TRB-A/B primer pools were used in multiplex TRB PCR. TCRdb redid the calling of the multiplex PCR reads with MiXCR, one entry per CDR3 protein. The data contain about 3,200 distinct CDR3 sequences, roughly 30% of them seen just once; the ten biggest clones take up roughly 64%. From blood, about 230-500 ng of genomic DNA served as TRB template. The sequencing input was blood. The rearrangement joins TRBV15 to TRBJ2-2; TRBD1 aligns across 7 bases. This TCR came from a human donor with active COVID-19. The donor label of this sample is uncertain. The CDR3 protein is CATSRDPGQAGELFF. DNA for the CDR3: TGTGCCACCAGCAGAGACCCCGGACAGGCCGGGGAGCTGTTTTTT.